The T cell receptor beta chain described here comes from a study of OX40 agonist ivuxolimab in advanced cancers. Study conclusions and caveats: Expanded clones were, on average, more numerous in CD8+ T cells than in CD4+. Clonal expansion from baseline to week 6 occurred in both CD4+ and CD8+ T cells.

Remarks on this clone: The antigen remains undetermined.

Produced via immunoSEQ multiplex PCR; TCRdb's table is partial and in-frame only. The data show 50,000 to 75,000 clones, roughly 88% seen once. The TCR sequence derives from an adult with an advanced solid tumor such as melanoma, head and neck, liver or kidney cancer. Sequenced here: CD4+ or CD8+ T cells sorted from blood, sampled in a trial of the OX40 agonist ivuxolimab.

DNA for the CDR3: TGTGCCAGCAGCCAAGATCGGAGGCAGGAGGGCACAGATACGCAGTATTTT. It specifies CASSQDRRQEGTDTQYF. The chain uses TRBV14 and TRBJ2-3, with D possibly matching TRBD2 (5 bases). The germline V gene has CDR1 SGHDN and CDR2 FVKESK. The V end lost 0 bases, the J end lost 1 base, and 14 bases lay between the germline ends. The CDR3 covers 17 residues.